These T cell receptor beta chains were read from a single sample in a study of T cells in Graves' hyperthyroidism and ophthalmopathy. TCRdb reprocessed the multiplex PCR reads with MiXCR, giving one entry per CDR3 protein. This sample carries 250,000 to 400,000 distinct CDR3 sequences, approximately 14% of them seen once, and the ten largest clones take 30% to 35%. The sequencing input was blood. These receptors all stem from a woman aged 35 to 49 with Graves' ophthalmopathy. Both conserved end residues are part of each CDR3. A D gene is named only where the DNA matches it firmly. For some rows the clone size is stated as once, few or many, or as a class when expanded; others skip it.

v_call,clone_size,d_call,j_call,cdr3_aa,cdr3_nt
TRBV12-3/TRBV12-4,many,.,TRBJ2-7,CASSEARGPYEQYF,TGTGCCAGCAGTGAAGCCAGGGGACCCTACGAGCAGTACTTC
TRBV11-2,.,.,TRBJ2-1,CASSLTSHGHEQFF,TGTGCCAGCAGCTTAACGAGTCACGGCCATGAGCAGTTCTTC
TRBV27,many,TRBD2,TRBJ2-7,CASSLTWRENSYEQYF,TGTGCCAGCAGTTTAACCTGGCGGGAGAACTCCTACGAGCAGTACTTC
TRBV11-1,.,.,TRBJ2-1,CASRLTGSRYNEQFF,TGTGCCAGCAGGTTGACAGGTAGTAGGTACAATGAGCAGTTCTTC
TRBV6-2/TRBV6-3,many,.,TRBJ1-5,CASSLDGTPGRPQHF,TGTGCCAGCAGCCTCGACGGGACCCCGGGTCGGCCCCAGCATTTT
TRBV6-1,many,TRBD2,TRBJ2-4,CASSVRGSGVNIQYF,TGTGCCAGCAGTGTTAGAGGTAGCGGGGTAAACATTCAGTACTTC
TRBV12-3/TRBV12-4,.,.,TRBJ2-7,CASSWRESEQYF,TGTGCCAGCAGTTGGAGGGAGAGCGAGCAGTACTTC
TRBV10-1,many,.,TRBJ2-1,CASSALDGGEQFF,TGCGCCAGCAGTGCCCTCGACGGCGGTGAGCAGTTCTTC
TRBV27,few,.,TRBJ1-1,CASRRGFTEAFF,TGTGCCAGCAGAAGAGGGTTCACTGAAGCTTTCTTT
TRBV7-9,few,TRBD1,TRBJ1-2,CASSSDRGLNYGYTF,TGTGCCAGCAGCTCAGACAGGGGACTTAACTATGGCTACACCTTC
TRBV11-1,many,.,TRBJ1-1,CASSLKPGVASAFF,TGTGCCAGCAGCTTGAAACCAGGGGTGGCCTCAGCTTTCTTT
TRBV3-1,.,TRBD2,TRBJ2-1,CASSRGTGGGEQFF,TGTGCCAGCAGCCGAGGAACCGGGGGGGGTGAGCAGTTCTTC
TRBV7-9,few,.,TRBJ2-1,CASANRDGYNEQFF,TGTGCCAGCGCTAACCGGGACGGCTACAATGAGCAGTTCTTC
TRBV6-2/TRBV6-3,few,TRBD2,TRBJ2-2,CASSYSIFGIGGGRTGELFF,TGTGCCAGCAGTTACTCGATTTTTGGTATCGGGGGGGGCCGCACCGGGGAGCTGTTTTTT
TRBV20-1,.,.,TRBJ1-2,CSAYHGTYGYTF,TGCAGTGCTTATCACGGGACCTATGGCTACACCTTC
TRBV27,many,.,TRBJ2-5,CASSLREGSGETQYF,TGTGCCAGCAGTTTACGAGAGGGGAGCGGGGAGACCCAGTACTTC
TRBV5-4,many,.,TRBJ1-2,CASSLGQYGYTF,TGTGCCAGCAGCTTGGGACAATATGGCTACACCTTC
TRBV11-2,.,TRBD2,TRBJ2-1,CASSTYSGRGKNEQFF,TGTGCCAGCAGCACGTATAGCGGGAGGGGGAAGAATGAGCAGTTCTTC
TRBV19,.,TRBD1,TRBJ2-2,CATRTGGAGTGELFF,TGTGCCACCCGCACAGGGGGCGCGGGGACCGGGGAGCTGTTTTTT
TRBV12-3/TRBV12-4,many,.,TRBJ1-5,CASSLLGENQPQHF,TGTGCCAGCAGTTTGTTGGGGGAGAATCAGCCCCAGCATTTT
TRBV6-1,many,.,TRBJ2-5,CASSEVGKYQETQYF,TGTGCCAGCAGTGAAGTTGGGAAGTACCAAGAGACCCAGTACTTC
TRBV30,.,TRBD1,TRBJ1-4,CAWSFGQDEKLFF,TGTGCCTGGAGTTTTGGACAGGACGAAAAACTGTTTTTT